The TCR beta chain under discussion was sequenced for a study of blood T cell repertoires in COVID-19. Seattle participants joined during active infection and were tracked over time. Method: immunoSEQ multiplex PCR; TCRdb's copy keeps in-frame clones and lacks some. This sample has 250,000 to 400,000 clones, with around 88% found just once. This sequence was found in a woman younger than 45 with COVID-19, enrolled during active disease. Sequenced material: peripheral blood.

The CDR3: CASRSDGNYGYTF. For the CDR3, the DNA is TGTGCCAGCCGTAGCGACGGGAACTATGGCTACACCTTC. V usage is TRBV6-5 and J usage is TRBJ1-2; D gene ambiguous. There are 13 residues in the CDR3. V lost 8 bases to trimming and J lost 2 bases, with 12 bases between them. Germline loops: CDR1 MNHEY, CDR2 SVGAGI.